This T cell receptor beta chain comes out of a study of blood T cell repertoires in COVID-19. Clones were read by immunoSEQ multiplex PCR, and TCRdb kept only the in-frame ones, dropping some. The data contain roughly 120,000 clones, about 74% of them singletons. The CDR3 extends over 15 amino acids. V dropped 3 bases and J dropped 0; count of bases not matched to a gene: 3. The V gene's germline CDR1 is SSHAT and CDR2 FNYEAQ (reference sequence). The clonotype originates from an older man with acute or convalescent COVID-19. The chain is built from TRBV7-7 and TRBJ2-3; 7 nucleotides line up with TRBD2. Sample: peripheral blood. The CDR3, as DNA: TGTGCCAGCAGCTTGGGGGGGGACAGCACAGATACGCAGTATTTT. This encodes CASSLGGDSTDTQYF.